This T cell receptor (beta chain) was identified during a study of blood T cell repertoires in COVID-19. Per the germline V gene, CDR1 is SGHDT and CDR2 is YYEEEE. Trimming removed 4 bases from V and 1 base from J, with 12 bases in between. The CDR3 runs to 15 residues. TCRdb keeps only in-frame clones here, not all; method: immunoSEQ multiplex PCR. The sample consists of around 400,000 clones, roughly nine tenths of them appearing once. Source material: peripheral blood. This clonotype was obtained from a man in his forties with acute or convalescent COVID-19. The chain employs TRBV5-6 and TRBJ2-1; tentatively, D is TRBD2 (5 bases). The CDR3 region is CASSQAGESYNEQFF. CDR3 coding DNA: TGTGCCAGCAGCCAGGCCGGGGAATCCTACAATGAGCAGTTCTTC.